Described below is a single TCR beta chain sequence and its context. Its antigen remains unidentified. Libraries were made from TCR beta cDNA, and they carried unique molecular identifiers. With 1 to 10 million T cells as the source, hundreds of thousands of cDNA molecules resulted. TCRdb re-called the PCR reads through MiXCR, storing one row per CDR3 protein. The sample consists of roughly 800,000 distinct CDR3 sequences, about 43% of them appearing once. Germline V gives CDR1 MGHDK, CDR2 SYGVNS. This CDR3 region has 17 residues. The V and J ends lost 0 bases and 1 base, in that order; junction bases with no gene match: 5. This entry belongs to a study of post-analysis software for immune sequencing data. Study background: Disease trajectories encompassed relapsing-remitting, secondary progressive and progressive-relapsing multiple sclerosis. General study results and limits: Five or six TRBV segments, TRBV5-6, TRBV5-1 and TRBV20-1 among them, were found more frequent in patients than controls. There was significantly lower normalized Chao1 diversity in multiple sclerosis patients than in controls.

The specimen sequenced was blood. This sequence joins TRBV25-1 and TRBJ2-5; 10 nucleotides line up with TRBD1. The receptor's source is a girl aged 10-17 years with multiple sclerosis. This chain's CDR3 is CASSEYDRGLSQETQYF. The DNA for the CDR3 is TGTGCCAGCAGTGAATATGACAGGGGGCTGAGCCAAGAGACCCAGTACTTC.